This T cell receptor beta chain comes out of a study of graft-versus-host responses after intestinal transplantation. CDR1 and CDR2 (germline): SEHNR, FQNEAQ (reference sequence). Trimming removed 5 bases at V and 3 bases at J, with 10 bases between. The CDR3 covers 13 residues. With regard to this clone: Its antigen is still unknown.

Produced via immunoSEQ multiplex PCR; TCRdb's table is partial and in-frame only. This table holds tens of thousands of clones, about 94% found once. The receptor was isolated from a human donor who was the organ donor for an intestinal transplant. This specimen consisted of unstimulated CD4+ T cells sorted from spleen or lymph node cells, obtained before transplant. V is TRBV7-9 and J is TRBJ1-2; D not certain. The CDR3 loop reads CASSQTEDYGYTF. The CDR3 DNA follows: TGTGCCAGCAGCCAGACCGAAGACTATGGCTACACCTTC.